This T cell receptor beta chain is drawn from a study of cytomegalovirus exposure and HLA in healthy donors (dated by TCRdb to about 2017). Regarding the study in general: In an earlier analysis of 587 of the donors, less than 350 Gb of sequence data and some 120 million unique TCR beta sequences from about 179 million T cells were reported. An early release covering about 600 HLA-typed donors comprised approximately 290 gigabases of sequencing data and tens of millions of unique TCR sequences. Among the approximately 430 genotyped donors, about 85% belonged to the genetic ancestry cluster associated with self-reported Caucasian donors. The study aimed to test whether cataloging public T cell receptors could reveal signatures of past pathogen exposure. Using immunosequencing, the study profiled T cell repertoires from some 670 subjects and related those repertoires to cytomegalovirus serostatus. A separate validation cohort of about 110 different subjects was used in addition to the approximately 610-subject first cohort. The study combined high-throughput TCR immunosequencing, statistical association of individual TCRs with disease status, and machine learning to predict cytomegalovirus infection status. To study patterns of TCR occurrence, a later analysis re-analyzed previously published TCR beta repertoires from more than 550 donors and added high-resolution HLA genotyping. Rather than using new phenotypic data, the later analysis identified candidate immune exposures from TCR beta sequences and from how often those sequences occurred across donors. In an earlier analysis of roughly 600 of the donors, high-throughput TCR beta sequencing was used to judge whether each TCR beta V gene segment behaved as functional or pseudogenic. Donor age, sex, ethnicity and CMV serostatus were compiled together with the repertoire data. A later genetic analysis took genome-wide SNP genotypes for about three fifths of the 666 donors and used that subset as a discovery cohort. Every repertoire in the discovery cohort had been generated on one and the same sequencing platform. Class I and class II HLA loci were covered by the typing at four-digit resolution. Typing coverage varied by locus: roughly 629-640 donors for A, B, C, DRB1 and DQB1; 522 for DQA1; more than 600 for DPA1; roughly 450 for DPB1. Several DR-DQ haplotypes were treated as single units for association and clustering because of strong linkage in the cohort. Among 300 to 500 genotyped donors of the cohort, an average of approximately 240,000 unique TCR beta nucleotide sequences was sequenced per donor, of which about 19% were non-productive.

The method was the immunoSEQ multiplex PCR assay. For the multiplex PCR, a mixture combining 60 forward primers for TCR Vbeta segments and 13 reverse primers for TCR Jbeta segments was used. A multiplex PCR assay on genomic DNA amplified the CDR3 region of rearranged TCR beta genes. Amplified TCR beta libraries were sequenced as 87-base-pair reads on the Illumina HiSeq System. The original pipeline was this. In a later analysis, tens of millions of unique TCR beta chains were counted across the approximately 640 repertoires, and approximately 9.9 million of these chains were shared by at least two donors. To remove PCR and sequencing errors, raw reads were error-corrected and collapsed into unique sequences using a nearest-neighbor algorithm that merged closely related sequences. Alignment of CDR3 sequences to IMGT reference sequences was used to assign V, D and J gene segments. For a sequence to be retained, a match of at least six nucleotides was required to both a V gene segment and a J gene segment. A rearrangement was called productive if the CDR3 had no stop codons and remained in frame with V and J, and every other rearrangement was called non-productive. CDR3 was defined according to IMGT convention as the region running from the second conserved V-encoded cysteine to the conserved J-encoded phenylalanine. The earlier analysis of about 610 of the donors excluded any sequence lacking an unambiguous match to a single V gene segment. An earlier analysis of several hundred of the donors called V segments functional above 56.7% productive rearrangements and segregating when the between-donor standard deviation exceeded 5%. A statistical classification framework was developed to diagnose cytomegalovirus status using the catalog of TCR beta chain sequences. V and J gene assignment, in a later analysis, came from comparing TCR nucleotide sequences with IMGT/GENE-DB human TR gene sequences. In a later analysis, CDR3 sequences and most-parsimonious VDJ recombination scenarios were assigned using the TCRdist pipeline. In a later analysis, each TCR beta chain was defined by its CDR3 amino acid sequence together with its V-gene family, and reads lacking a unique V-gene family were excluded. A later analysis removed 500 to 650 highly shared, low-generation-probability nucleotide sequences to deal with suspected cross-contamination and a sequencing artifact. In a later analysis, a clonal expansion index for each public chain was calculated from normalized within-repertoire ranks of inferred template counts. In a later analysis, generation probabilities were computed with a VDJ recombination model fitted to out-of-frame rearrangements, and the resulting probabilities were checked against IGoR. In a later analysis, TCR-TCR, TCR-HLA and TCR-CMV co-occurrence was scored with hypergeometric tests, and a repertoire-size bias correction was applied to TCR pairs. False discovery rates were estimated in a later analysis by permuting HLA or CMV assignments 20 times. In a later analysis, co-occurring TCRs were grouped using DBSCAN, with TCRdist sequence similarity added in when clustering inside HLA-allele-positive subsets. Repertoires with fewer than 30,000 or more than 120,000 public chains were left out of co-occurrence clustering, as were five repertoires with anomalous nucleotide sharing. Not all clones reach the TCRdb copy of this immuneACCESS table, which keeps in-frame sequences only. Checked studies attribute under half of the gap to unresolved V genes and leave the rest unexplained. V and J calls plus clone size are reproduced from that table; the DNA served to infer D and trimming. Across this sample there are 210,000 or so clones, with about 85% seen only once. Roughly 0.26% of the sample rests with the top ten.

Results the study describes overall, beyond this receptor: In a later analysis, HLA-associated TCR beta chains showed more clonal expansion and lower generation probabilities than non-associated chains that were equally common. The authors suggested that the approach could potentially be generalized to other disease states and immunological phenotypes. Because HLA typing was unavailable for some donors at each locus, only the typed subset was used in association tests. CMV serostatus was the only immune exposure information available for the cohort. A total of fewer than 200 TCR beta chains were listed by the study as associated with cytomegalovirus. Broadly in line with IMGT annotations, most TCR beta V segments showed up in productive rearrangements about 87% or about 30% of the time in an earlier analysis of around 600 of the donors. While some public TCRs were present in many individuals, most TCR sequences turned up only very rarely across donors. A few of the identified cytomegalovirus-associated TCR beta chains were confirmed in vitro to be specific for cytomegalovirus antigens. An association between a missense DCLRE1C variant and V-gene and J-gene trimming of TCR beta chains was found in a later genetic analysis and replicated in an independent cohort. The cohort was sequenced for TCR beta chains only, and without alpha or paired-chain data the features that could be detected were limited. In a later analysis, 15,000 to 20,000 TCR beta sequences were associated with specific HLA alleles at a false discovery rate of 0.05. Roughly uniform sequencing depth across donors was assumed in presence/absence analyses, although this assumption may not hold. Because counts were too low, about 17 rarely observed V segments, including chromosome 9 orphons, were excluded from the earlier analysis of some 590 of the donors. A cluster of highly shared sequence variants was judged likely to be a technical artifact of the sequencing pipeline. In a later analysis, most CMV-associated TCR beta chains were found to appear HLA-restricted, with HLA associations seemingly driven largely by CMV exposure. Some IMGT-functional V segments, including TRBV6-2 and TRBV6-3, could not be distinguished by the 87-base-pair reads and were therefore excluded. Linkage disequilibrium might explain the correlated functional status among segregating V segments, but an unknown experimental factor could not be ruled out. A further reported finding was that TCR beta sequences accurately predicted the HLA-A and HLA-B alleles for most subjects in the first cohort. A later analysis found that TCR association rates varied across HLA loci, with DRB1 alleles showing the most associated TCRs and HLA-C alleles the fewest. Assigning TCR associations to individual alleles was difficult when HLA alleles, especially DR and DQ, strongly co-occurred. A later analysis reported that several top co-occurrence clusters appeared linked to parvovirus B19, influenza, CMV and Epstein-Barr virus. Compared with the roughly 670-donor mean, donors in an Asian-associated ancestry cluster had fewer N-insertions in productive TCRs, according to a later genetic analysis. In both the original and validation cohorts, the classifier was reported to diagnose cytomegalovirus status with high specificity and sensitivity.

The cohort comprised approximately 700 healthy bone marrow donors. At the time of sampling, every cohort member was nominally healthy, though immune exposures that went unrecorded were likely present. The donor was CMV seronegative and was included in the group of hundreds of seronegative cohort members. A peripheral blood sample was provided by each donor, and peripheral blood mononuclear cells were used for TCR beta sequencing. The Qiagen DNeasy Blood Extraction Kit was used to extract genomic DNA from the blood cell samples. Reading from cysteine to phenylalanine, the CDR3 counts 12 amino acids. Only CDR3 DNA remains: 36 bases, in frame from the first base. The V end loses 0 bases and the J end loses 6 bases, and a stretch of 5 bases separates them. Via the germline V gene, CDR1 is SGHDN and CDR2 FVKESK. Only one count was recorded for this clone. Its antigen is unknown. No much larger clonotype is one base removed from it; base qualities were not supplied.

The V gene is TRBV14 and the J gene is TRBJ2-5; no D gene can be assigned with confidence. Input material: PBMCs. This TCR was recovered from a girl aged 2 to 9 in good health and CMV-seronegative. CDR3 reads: CASSQERKTQYF. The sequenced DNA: TGTGCCAGCAGCCAAGAGAGGAAGACCCAGTACTTC.